Listed below are T cell receptor beta chains from one sample, sequenced in a study of Ad26.COV2.S vaccination and SARS-CoV-2 variants. The assay was immunoSEQ multiplex PCR, and TCRdb's table has in-frame clones only and misses some. The repertoire holds about 350,000 clones, with around 90% as singletons. The sample consisted of peripheral blood, taken in a trial of Ad26.COV2.S vaccine versus placebo. The receptors stem from a person between 18 and 65 years old who received the Ad26.COV2.S COVID-19 vaccine or a placebo. Each CDR3 is given with its conserved first and last residue. The D gene is left open where the match is weak. Rows give clone size only sometimes, using once, few, many, or a class for an expanded clone.

v_gene	j_gene	d_gene	len	abundance	CDR3aa	CDR3nt
TRBV7-9	TRBJ1-1	TRBD1	14	few	CASRSDRGLLEAFF	TGTGCCAGCAGGTCTGACAGGGGCCTTCTTGAAGCTTTCTTT
TRBV3-1/TRBV3-2	TRBJ1-2	NA	15	NA	CASSPGEHYDYGYTF	TGTGCCAGCAGCCCGGGGGAGCATTACGACTATGGCTACACCTTC
TRBV2	TRBJ1-2	NA	15	NA	CASTASGAHSYGYTF	TGTGCCAGCACCGCCTCAGGGGCTCACAGCTATGGCTACACCTTC
TRBV9	TRBJ2-7	NA	16	NA	CASSTEAWRELNEQYF	TGTGCCAGCAGCACCGAGGCTTGGAGGGAGTTGAACGAGCAGTACTTC
TRBV6-1	TRBJ2-1	TRBD2	16	NA	CASSQGRLAGGNEQFF	TGTGCCAGCAGTCAAGGGAGACTAGCGGGGGGCAATGAGCAGTTCTTC
TRBV5-4	TRBJ1-1	NA	14	NA	CASSTIKQNTEAFF	TGTGCCAGCAGCACCATAAAGCAGAACACTGAAGCTTTCTTT
TRBV29-1	TRBJ1-1	NA	11	NA	CSVALFEGAFF	TGCAGCGTTGCCCTTTTCGAGGGCGCTTTCTTT
TRBV11-2	TRBJ2-2	NA	13	NA	CASSLALTGELFF	TGTGCCAGCAGCTTAGCGCTCACCGGGGAGCTGTTTTTT
TRBV5-1	TRBJ2-5	TRBD2	16	NA	CASSLAGTSGRETQYF	TGCGCCAGCAGCTTGGCGGGGACTAGCGGGAGGGAGACCCAGTACTTC
TRBV7-9	TRBJ1-1	TRBD1	15	once	CASSLLGQGAWGAFF	TGTGCCAGCAGCTTATTGGGACAGGGGGCATGGGGAGCTTTCTTT
TRBV28	TRBJ1-1	NA	15	NA	CASSPHSGAATEAFF	TGTGCCAGCAGTCCCCACTCTGGGGCCGCCACTGAAGCTTTCTTT
TRBV5-5	TRBJ1-1	NA	14	NA	CASSLEQGRTEAFF	TGTGCCAGCAGCTTGGAGCAGGGGCGCACTGAAGCTTTCTTT
TRBV6-1	TRBJ2-7	TRBD1	12	NA	CASSETDRGQYF	TGTGCCAGCAGTGAGACGGACAGGGGGCAGTACTTC
TRBV5-1	TRBJ2-2	NA	14	NA	CASSSLERTGELFF	TGCGCCAGCAGCTCACTAGAGAGGACCGGGGAGCTGTTTTTT
TRBV29-1	TRBJ2-5	NA	13	once	CSVEEGIGETQYF	TGCAGCGTTGAAGAGGGGATTGGGGAGACCCAGTACTTC
TRBV19	TRBJ1-1	NA	12	NA	CASSNLFTEAFF	TGTGCCAGTAGTAATTTGTTCACTGAAGCTTTCTTT
TRBV7-3	TRBJ2-1	NA	19	once	CASSKGGGAPNIYYNEQFF	TGTGCCAGCAGCAAAGGAGGGGGAGCCCCAAATATATACTACAATGAGCAGTTCTTC
TRBV9	TRBJ2-3	NA	17	NA	CASSVAPSGRGTDTQYF	TGTGCCAGCAGCGTAGCCCCAAGTGGCAGGGGTACAGATACGCAGTATTTT
TRBV6-6	TRBJ2-3	NA	16	once	CASSFPRGSSTDTQYF	TGTGCCAGCAGTTTCCCCCGGGGATCTAGCACAGATACGCAGTATTTT
TRBV10-3	TRBJ2-7	TRBD1	14	NA	CAISGGTGYGEQYF	TGTGCCATCAGTGGGGGGACAGGCTACGGAGAGCAGTACTTC
TRBV28	TRBJ1-2	NA	12	NA	CASSFFNYGYTF	TGTGCCAGCAGTTTCTTTAACTATGGCTACACCTTC
TRBV4-2	TRBJ2-1	NA	13	NA	CASSQDQGRDQFF	TGTGCCAGCAGCCAAGATCAGGGGCGGGACCAGTTCTTC
TRBV7-9	TRBJ2-3	TRBD2	15	once	CASSLSPGGADTQYF	TGTGCCAGCAGCTTATCACCGGGGGGGGCAGATACGCAGTATTTT
TRBV5-8	TRBJ2-7	NA	14	once	CASSLIGVFNEQYF	TGTGCCAGCAGCTTGATTGGGGTATTCAACGAGCAGTACTTC
TRBV4-1	TRBJ2-2	NA	13	NA	CASSQFPPGELFF	TGCGCCAGCAGCCAATTCCCCCCCGGGGAGCTGTTTTTT
TRBV6-2/TRBV6-3	TRBJ2-2	TRBD2	14	NA	CASSGLAYTGELFF	TGTGCCAGCAGTGGACTAGCGTACACCGGGGAGCTGTTTTTT
TRBV25-1	TRBJ2-1	TRBD1	12	NA	CASSEWTGGFFF	TGTGCCAGCAGTGAATGGACAGGGGGTTTCTTCTTC
TRBV27	TRBJ2-7	TRBD1	15	NA	CASSSRTGLIYEQYF	TGTGCCAGCAGTTCAAGGACAGGGCTTATCTACGAGCAGTACTTC
TRBV19	TRBJ2-2	NA	13	NA	CASSETQPRELFF	TGTGCCAGTAGTGAGACCCAGCCCCGGGAGCTGTTTTTT
TRBV27	TRBJ1-1	NA	11	NA	CASSSYTEAFF	TGTGCCAGCAGCTCATACACTGAAGCTTTCTTT
TRBV28	TRBJ1-5	TRBD1	14	NA	CASTPDRENQPQHF	TGTGCCAGCACCCCCGACAGGGAAAATCAGCCCCAGCATTTT
TRBV19	TRBJ2-7	TRBD1	16	once	CASSTRAGTGAYEQYF	TGTGCCAGTAGTACTCGAGCCGGGACAGGCGCCTACGAGCAGTACTTC
TRBV6-5	TRBJ1-5	NA	14	NA	CASSWGRKNQPQHF	TGTGCCAGCAGTTGGGGACGGAAGAATCAGCCCCAGCATTTT
TRBV4-2	TRBJ2-6	TRBD1	19	NA	CASSLEDRGGISGANVLTF	TGTGCCAGCAGCCTCGAAGACAGGGGAGGTATAAGTGGGGCCAACGTCCTGACTTTC
TRBV4-1	TRBJ2-3	NA	16	NA	CASSQVDLGFTDTQYF	TGCGCCAGCAGCCAAGTTGATCTGGGGTTCACAGATACGCAGTATTTT
TRBV2	TRBJ1-4	TRBD1	13	NA	CASSDGRTGKLFF	TGTGCCAGCAGTGATGGTCGGACAGGCAAACTGTTTTTT
TRBV5-6	TRBJ2-3	NA	16	NA	CASSSRGSGYGDTQYF	TGTGCCAGCAGCTCTAGAGGGTCTGGTTACGGGGATACGCAGTATTTT
TRBV5-4	TRBJ2-3	TRBD2	14	once	CASRPAGSTDTQYF	TGTGCCAGCAGACCAGCGGGATCGACAGATACGCAGTATTTT
TRBV7-9	TRBJ1-1	TRBD1	13	NA	CASSPTGATEAFF	TGTGCCAGCAGCCCCACAGGGGCCACTGAAGCTTTCTTT
TRBV11-2	TRBJ1-2	TRBD1	13	NA	CASRGPGGDGYTF	TGTGCCAGCAGGGGACCAGGGGGGGATGGCTACACCTTC
TRBV2	TRBJ2-7	NA	13	NA	CASSVQNSYEQYF	TGTGCCAGCAGTGTACAGAACTCCTACGAGCAGTACTTC
TRBV1	TRBJ2-3	NA	16	NA	CTSTPGTSGLTDTQYF	TGCACCAGTACCCCCGGGACTAGCGGGCTCACAGATACGCAGTATTTT
TRBV7-2	TRBJ2-7	TRBD2	16	NA	CASSFPGLAGSYEQYF	TGTGCCAGCAGCTTCCCTGGACTAGCGGGGTCCTACGAGCAGTACTTC
TRBV7-3	TRBJ2-3	NA	16	NA	CASSPLGGVGTDTQYF	TGTGCCAGCAGCCCCCTGGGTGGGGTCGGCACAGATACGCAGTATTTT
TRBV6-2/TRBV6-3	TRBJ1-4	NA	14	NA	CASSTYATNEKLFF	TGTGCCAGCAGTACGTACGCAACTAATGAAAAACTGTTTTTT
TRBV7-2	TRBJ1-3	NA	16	NA	CASSLDTRVSGNTIYF	TGTGCCAGCAGCTTAGACACCCGGGTCTCTGGAAACACCATATATTTT
TRBV6-6	TRBJ1-5	NA	17	NA	CASSPSRSPRGYQPQHF	TGTGCCAGCAGTCCTTCGAGGTCCCCCCGCGGTTACCAGCCCCAGCATTTT
TRBV28	TRBJ2-2	NA	14	NA	CASKGGHFTGELFF	TGTGCCAGCAAAGGCGGACACTTTACCGGGGAGCTGTTTTTT